The rows below give T cell receptor beta chains drawn from one sample of a study of T cells in Graves' hyperthyroidism and ophthalmopathy. MiXCR, run by TCRdb on the multiplex PCR reads, gives a single entry per CDR3 protein. The table shows hundreds of thousands of distinct CDR3 sequences, with roughly 40% occurring only once. The sample taken for sequencing was blood. These receptors were collected from a man between 18 and 35 years old with Graves' hyperthyroidism. The CDR3 runs from the conserved cysteine through the conserved F or W. Fields, in order: V gene, J gene, clone size, D gene, CDR3 protein, CDR3 DNA. The D gene is left open where the match is weak. Not all rows give a size; the values are once, few, many and, for expanded clones, a class.

V: TRBV7-9; J: TRBJ1-2; size: .; D: .; CDR3: CASSLGGGSNYGYTF; DNA: TGTGCCAGCAGCTTGGGGGGAGGTTCTAACTATGGCTACACCTTC
V: TRBV2; J: TRBJ1-4; size: .; D: TRBD1; CDR3: CASSAPGQGVRLFF; DNA: TGTGCCAGCAGTGCGCCGGGACAGGGAGTAAGGCTGTTTTTT
V: TRBV5-8; J: TRBJ2-5; size: few; D: .; CDR3: CASTFGGGLETQYF; DNA: TGTGCCAGCACGTTTGGCGGGGGCTTGGAGACCCAGTACTTC
V: TRBV15; J: TRBJ2-7; size: .; D: .; CDR3: CATSPNNPYEQYF; DNA: TGTGCCACCAGCCCTAATAATCCTTACGAGCAGTACTTC
V: TRBV7-9; J: TRBJ2-5; size: .; D: .; CDR3: CASSPGHFQETQYF; DNA: TGTGCCAGCAGCCCGGGACACTTCCAAGAGACCCAGTACTTC
V: TRBV7-9; J: TRBJ2-2; size: .; D: TRBD1; CDR3: CASTKTGGTGELFF; DNA: TGTGCCAGCACCAAAACAGGGGGAACCGGGGAGCTGTTTTTT
V: TRBV4-3; J: TRBJ1-3; size: many; D: .; CDR3: CASSQGVTADPF; DNA: TGCGCCAGCAGCCAAGGAGTGACAGCAGATCCTTTT
V: TRBV2; J: TRBJ2-7; size: many; D: .; CDR3: CASSSLQSYEQYF; DNA: TGTGCCAGCAGCTCACTTCAGTCCTACGAGCAGTACTTC
V: TRBV15; J: TRBJ1-2; size: .; D: .; CDR3: CATSIFTEGEGGYTF; DNA: TGTGCCACCAGCATCTTCACGGAGGGGGAGGGTGGCTACACCTTC
V: TRBV24-1; J: TRBJ2-5; size: .; D: TRBD1; CDR3: CASDRAEETQYF; DNA: TGTGCCAGCGACAGGGCGGAAGAGACCCAGTACTTC
V: TRBV11-2; J: TRBJ1-2; size: .; D: .; CDR3: CASSLEDSHGYTF; DNA: TGTGCCAGCAGCTTAGAGGACAGCCACGGCTACACCTTC
V: TRBV6-6; J: TRBJ2-5; size: .; D: .; CDR3: CASSYTSEETQYF; DNA: TGTGCCAGCAGTTACACGTCCGAGGAGACCCAGTACTTC
V: TRBV5-6; J: TRBJ1-2; size: .; D: TRBD1; CDR3: CASSLPRGLGYTF; DNA: TGTGCCAGCAGTTTACCCAGGGGGCTTGGCTACACCTTC
V: TRBV3-1; J: TRBJ2-7; size: .; D: .; CDR3: CASSRSDTYEQYF; DNA: TGTGCCAGCAGCCGGAGTGACACCTACGAGCAGTACTTC
V: TRBV10-3; J: TRBJ2-7; size: few; D: TRBD1; CDR3: CASSTGTGVSEQYF; DNA: TGTGCCAGCAGTACCGGGACAGGGGTCTCCGAGCAGTACTTC
V: TRBV7-2; J: TRBJ2-1; size: few; D: .; CDR3: CASSLGINEQFF; DNA: TGTGCCAGCAGCTTAGGGATCAATGAGCAGTTCTTC
V: TRBV6-4; J: TRBJ1-6; size: .; D: .; CDR3: CASSPDTWNSPLHF; DNA: TGTGCCAGCAGTCCGGACACTTGGAATTCACCCCTCCACTTT
V: TRBV11-2; J: TRBJ1-4; size: .; D: .; CDR3: CASSLAVVGNEKLFF; DNA: TGTGCCAGCAGCTTAGCGGTCGTGGGGAATGAAAAACTGTTTTTT
V: TRBV9; J: TRBJ2-7; size: few; D: TRBD2; CDR3: CASSVEPGTSASSSYEQYF; DNA: TGTGCCAGCAGCGTAGAGCCAGGGACTAGCGCTTCTAGCTCCTACGAGCAGTACTTC
V: TRBV7-9; J: TRBJ1-1; size: many; D: .; CDR3: CASSPPLSEAFF; DNA: TGTGCCAGCAGCCCGCCATTGAGTGAAGCTTTCTTT
V: TRBV29-1; J: TRBJ1-2; size: .; D: TRBD1; CDR3: CSQGGGQGYGYTF; DNA: TGCAGCCAGGGTGGAGGACAGGGTTATGGCTACACCTTC
V: TRBV7-9; J: TRBJ2-5; size: .; D: TRBD1; CDR3: CASSHGDRVGATQYF; DNA: TGTGCCAGCAGCCACGGGGACAGGGTGGGGGCGACCCAGTACTTC
V: TRBV4-1; J: TRBJ2-5; size: few; D: .; CDR3: CASSQVVIGGQDQETQYF; DNA: TGCGCCAGCAGCCAAGTAGTTATAGGTGGGCAGGACCAAGAGACCCAGTACTTC
V: TRBV25-1; J: TRBJ2-7; size: many; D: .; CDR3: CASSELGPATSYEQYF; DNA: TGTGCCAGCAGTGAATTGGGGCCAGCGACATCCTACGAGCAGTACTTC
V: TRBV7-2; J: TRBJ2-2; size: few; D: .; CDR3: CASSFRDLRTGELFF; DNA: TGTGCCAGCAGCTTCCGGGACCTGCGGACCGGGGAGCTGTTTTTT
V: TRBV5-4; J: TRBJ2-7; size: few; D: .; CDR3: CASSMGLRVDEQYF; DNA: TGTGCCAGCAGCATGGGGCTTCGGGTGGATGAGCAGTACTTC
V: TRBV29-1; J: TRBJ2-5; size: many; D: .; CDR3: CSVDWTVQETQYF; DNA: TGCAGCGTTGACTGGACAGTCCAAGAGACCCAGTACTTC
V: TRBV20-1; J: TRBJ1-2; size: few; D: .; CDR3: CSARDSSYGYTF; DNA: TGCAGTGCTAGGGATTCATCCTATGGCTACACCTTC
V: TRBV2; J: TRBJ1-1; size: .; D: .; CDR3: CASTLGGRHIDF; DNA: TGTGCCAGCACCCTGGGGGGGAGACACATCGACTTT
V: TRBV29-1; J: TRBJ2-7; size: .; D: TRBD1; CDR3: CSVGDRGFEQYF; DNA: TGCAGCGTTGGGGACAGGGGTTTCGAGCAGTACTTC
V: TRBV13; J: TRBJ2-5; size: .; D: TRBD2; CDR3: CASSSGAGRQETQYF; DNA: TGTGCCAGCAGCTCGGGAGCGGGGAGACAAGAGACCCAGTACTTC
V: TRBV2; J: TRBJ1-6; size: .; D: .; CDR3: CASTRLAGEGRSSPLHF; DNA: TGTGCCAGCACTAGACTAGCGGGGGAAGGCCGTAGTTCACCCCTCCACTTT
V: TRBV12-3/TRBV12-4; J: TRBJ2-2; size: few; D: .; CDR3: CASWEGSGTGELFF; DNA: TGTGCCAGCTGGGAAGGGAGTGGGACCGGGGAGCTGTTTTTT
V: TRBV2; J: TRBJ2-7; size: once; D: TRBD2; CDR3: CASSTARKEGLAGVYEQYF; DNA: TGTGCCAGCAGTACAGCCCGAAAGGAGGGACTAGCGGGAGTTTACGAGCAGTACTTC
V: TRBV2; J: TRBJ2-7; size: few; D: .; CDR3: CASSETFGGNYEQYF; DNA: TGTGCCAGCAGTGAAACCTTCGGAGGGAACTACGAGCAGTACTTC
V: TRBV7-9; J: TRBJ2-2; size: few; D: TRBD1; CDR3: CASSARQGDNTGELFF; DNA: TGTGCCAGCAGCGCCCGACAGGGAGATAACACCGGGGAGCTGTTTTTT
V: TRBV7-9; J: TRBJ1-2; size: .; D: .; CDR3: CASMGLGYGYTF; DNA: TGTGCCAGCATGGGGCTCGGCTATGGCTACACCTTC
V: TRBV5-1; J: TRBJ1-4; size: many; D: .; CDR3: CASSFTAQEEEKLFF; DNA: TGCGCCAGCAGCTTCACGGCCCAAGAGGAGGAAAAACTGTTTTTT
V: TRBV9; J: TRBJ2-7; size: .; D: .; CDR3: CASSPGTHSPYEQYF; DNA: TGTGCCAGCAGCCCCGGGACACATAGCCCCTACGAGCAGTACTTC
V: TRBV12-3/TRBV12-4; J: TRBJ1-2; size: many; D: .; CDR3: CASSAGLGYGYTF; DNA: TGTGCCAGCAGCGCAGGGTTGGGCTATGGCTACACCTTC
V: TRBV19; J: TRBJ1-5; size: many; D: TRBD1; CDR3: CASSVGQALWQPQHF; DNA: TGTGCCAGTAGTGTCGGACAGGCGCTCTGGCAGCCCCAGCATTTT
V: TRBV20-1; J: TRBJ2-7; size: many; D: TRBD2; CDR3: CSARVAGGVYEQYF; DNA: TGCAGTGCTAGAGTAGCGGGAGGGGTTTACGAGCAGTACTTC
V: TRBV12-3/TRBV12-4; J: TRBJ2-5; size: .; D: .; CDR3: CASRLMGHQETQYF; DNA: TGTGCCAGCAGGCTCATGGGACATCAAGAGACCCAGTACTTC
V: TRBV6-5; J: TRBJ1-1; size: .; D: .; CDR3: CASSPDRAYRAFF; DNA: TGTGCCAGCAGTCCCGACAGAGCCTACAGGGCTTTCTTT
V: TRBV4-1; J: TRBJ2-7; size: .; D: .; CDR3: CASSQDKAVSSYEQYF; DNA: TGTGCCAGCAGCCAAGATAAAGCCGTGAGCTCCTACGAGCAGTACTTC
V: TRBV4-2; J: TRBJ1-5; size: few; D: .; CDR3: CASSQDRTAYNQPQHF; DNA: TGTGCCAGCAGCCAAGATCGAACAGCCTACAATCAGCCCCAGCATTTT
V: TRBV19; J: TRBJ2-7; size: many; D: .; CDR3: CASTGTHTYEQYF; DNA: TGTGCCAGCACCGGGACTCATACCTACGAGCAGTACTTC
V: TRBV19; J: TRBJ2-6; size: .; D: .; CDR3: CASTSGLTSGANVLTF; DNA: TGTGCCAGTACCTCGGGACTGACCTCTGGGGCCAACGTCCTGACTTTC
V: TRBV20-1; J: TRBJ1-2; size: .; D: TRBD1; CDR3: CSARDFSAGGGDGYTF; DNA: TGCAGTGCTAGAGATTTCTCGGCAGGGGGCGGGGATGGCTACACCTTC
V: TRBV9; J: TRBJ1-1; size: .; D: .; CDR3: CASSLTGINTEAFF; DNA: TGTGCCAGCAGCCTAACAGGGATCAACACTGAAGCTTTCTTT